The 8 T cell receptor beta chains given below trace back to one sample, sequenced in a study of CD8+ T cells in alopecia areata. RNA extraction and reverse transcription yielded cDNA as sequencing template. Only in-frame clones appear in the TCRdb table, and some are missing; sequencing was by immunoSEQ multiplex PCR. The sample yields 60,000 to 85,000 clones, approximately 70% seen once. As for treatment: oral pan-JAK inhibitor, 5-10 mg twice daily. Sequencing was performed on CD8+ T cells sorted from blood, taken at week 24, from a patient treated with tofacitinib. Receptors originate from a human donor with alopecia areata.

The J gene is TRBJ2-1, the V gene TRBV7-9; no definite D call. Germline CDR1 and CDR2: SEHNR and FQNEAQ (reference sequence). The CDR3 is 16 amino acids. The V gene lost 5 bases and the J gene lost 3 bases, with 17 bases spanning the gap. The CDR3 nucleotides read TGTGCCAGCAGCATTAGGCAGCTAGATAACTACAATGAGCAGTTCTTC. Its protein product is CASSIRQLDNYNEQFF.

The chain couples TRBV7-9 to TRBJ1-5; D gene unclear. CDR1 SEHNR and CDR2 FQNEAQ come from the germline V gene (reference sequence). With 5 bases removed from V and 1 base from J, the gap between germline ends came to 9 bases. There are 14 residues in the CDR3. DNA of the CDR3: TGTGCCAGCAGCCCCCCCTACAGCAATCAGCCCCAGCATTTT. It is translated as CASSPPYSNQPQHF. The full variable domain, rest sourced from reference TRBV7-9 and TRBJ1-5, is DTGVSQNPRHKITKRGQNVTFRCDPISEHNRLYWYRQTLGQGPEFLTYFQNEAQLEKSRLLSDRFSAERPKGSFSTLEIQRTEQGDSAMYLCASSPPYSNQPQHFGDGTRLSIL.

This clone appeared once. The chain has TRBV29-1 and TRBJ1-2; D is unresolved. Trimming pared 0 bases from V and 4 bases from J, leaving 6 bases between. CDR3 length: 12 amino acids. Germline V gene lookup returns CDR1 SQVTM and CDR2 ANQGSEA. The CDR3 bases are TGCAGCGTTGAAGATAGGGCCTATGGCTACACCTTC. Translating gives CSVEDRAYGYTF. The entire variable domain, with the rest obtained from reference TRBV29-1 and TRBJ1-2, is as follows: SAVISQKPSRDICQRGTSLTIQCQVDSQVTMMFWYRQQPGQSLTLIATANQGSEATYESGFVIDKFPISRPNLTFSTLTVSNMSPEDSSIYLCSVEDRAYGYTFGSGTRLTVV.

CDR3 in DNA: TGTGCCAGCAGTCCCCGACAGGGGACGGCGAATAATTCACCCCTCCACTTT. It codes for CASSPRQGTANNSPLHF. The genes are TRBV27 and TRBJ1-6; TRBD1 matches 8 bases. CDR1 and CDR2 (germline): MNHEY, SMNVEV (reference sequence). Trimming at V came to 5 bases and at J to 5 bases, leaving 11 bases not matched to a gene. This CDR3 has 17 residues.

CDR3 coding DNA: TGCGCCAGCAGCAAGGGACATAATAATTCACCCCTCCACTTT. As protein: CASSKGHNNSPLHF. The chain employs TRBV5-1 and TRBJ1-6, with a tentative D call TRBD1 (6 bases). Germline assignment: CDR1 SGHRS and CDR2 YFSETQ. Trimming took 4 bases from V and 5 from J, leaving 10 bases between them. The length of the CDR3 is 14 residues.

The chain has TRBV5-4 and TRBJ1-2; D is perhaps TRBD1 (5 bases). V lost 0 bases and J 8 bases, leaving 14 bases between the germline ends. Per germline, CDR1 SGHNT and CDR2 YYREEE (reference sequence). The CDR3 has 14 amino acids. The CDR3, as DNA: TGTGCCAGCAGCTTGGCTACAGGCGTTCAAGGCTACACCTTC. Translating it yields CASSLATGVQGYTF.

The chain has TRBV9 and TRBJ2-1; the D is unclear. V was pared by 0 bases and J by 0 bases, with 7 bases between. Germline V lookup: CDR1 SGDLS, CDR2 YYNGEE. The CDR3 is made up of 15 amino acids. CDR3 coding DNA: TGTGCCAGCAGCGTAGTCCCGAGCTCCTACAATGAGCAGTTCTTC. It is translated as CASSVVPSSYNEQFF.

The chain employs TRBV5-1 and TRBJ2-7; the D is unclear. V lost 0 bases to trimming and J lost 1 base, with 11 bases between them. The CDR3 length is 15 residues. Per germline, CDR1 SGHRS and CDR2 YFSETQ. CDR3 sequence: CASSLGAGPSYEQYF. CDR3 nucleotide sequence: TGCGCCAGCAGCTTGGGGGCAGGTCCTTCCTACGAGCAGTACTTC. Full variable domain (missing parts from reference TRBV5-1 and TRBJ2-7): KAGVTQTPRYLIKTRGQQVTLSCSPISGHRSVSWYQQTPGQGLQFLFEYFSETQRNKGNFPGRFSGRQFSNSRSEMNVSTLELGDSALYLCASSLGAGPSYEQYFGPGTRLTVT.